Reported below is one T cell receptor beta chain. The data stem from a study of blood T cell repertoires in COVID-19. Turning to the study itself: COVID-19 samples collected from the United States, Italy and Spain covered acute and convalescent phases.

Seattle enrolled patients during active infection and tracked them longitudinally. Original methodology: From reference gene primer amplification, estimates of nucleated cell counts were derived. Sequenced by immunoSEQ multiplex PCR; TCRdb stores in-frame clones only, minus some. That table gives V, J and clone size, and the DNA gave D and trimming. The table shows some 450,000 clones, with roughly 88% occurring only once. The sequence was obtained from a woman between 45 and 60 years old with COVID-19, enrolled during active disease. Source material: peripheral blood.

This chain's CDR3 is CASSDNTGFEEKLFF. The CDR3 DNA reads TGCGCCAGCAGTGATAACACAGGGTTCGAAGAAAAACTGTTTTTT. This chain joins TRBV10-2 and TRBJ1-4; D possibly corresponds to TRBD1 (6 bases). Germline V gives CDR1 WSHSY, CDR2 SAAADI. Trimming took 3 bases from V and 8 from J, leaving 16 bases between them. The CDR3 runs to 15 residues.